This T cell receptor beta chain was sequenced for a study of blood T cell repertoires in COVID-19 (dated by TCRdb to 2018 to 2021). General notes on the study: Samples covering the acute and convalescent phases of COVID-19 were provided by collaborators in the United States, Italy and Spain. Where available, HLA class I and class II types were obtained from metadata supplied by the sample provider rather than from assay-based typing. The prospective study material was composed of cDNA or gDNA derived from T cells, B-cell-depleted T cells, or PBMCs. Sample metadata almost always included a de-identified subject ID, COVID-19 status, age in years and sex. The repertoires were released in a freely available public database meant as a resource for research on the immune response to SARS-CoV-2. The samples were drawn from the first 160 participants of the ongoing ImmuneRACE study and from 1,254 subjects provided by 6 global collaborators. Subjects who had been exposed to COVID-19, were actively infected with it, or had recovered from it provided the deeply sampled blood TCRbeta repertoires that made up the dataset. Broad study findings and their caveats: The amount of clinical and demographic metadata varied by source and participant and was provided uncurated.

Participants in the prospective study were aged about 18 to 95 years, lived in 20 to 25 United States geographic areas, and enrolled through a virtual design. To assign participants to cohorts, the prospective study relied on clinical history that participants themselves reported in a screening survey and a study questionnaire. ImmuneRACE Cohort 3 recovered participants were defined by two consecutive negative NP/OP PCR tests, healthcare professional clearance, or symptom resolution. In the prospective study, mobile phlebotomists collected whole blood, serum and a nasopharyngeal or oropharyngeal swab from each participant. Prospective study participants could optionally give additional blood draws and questionnaires over an approximately 2-month period. Before DNA extraction, prospective study blood samples were shipped either frozen or at room temperature. Notes on this clone: Its cognate antigen has yet to be identified. Base qualities are not provided; no much larger clone lies one nucleotide away.

The trim is 3 bases for V and 5 bases for J, with a gap of 8 bases between the germline ends. The germline V gene yields SGHVS for CDR1 and FQNEAQ for CDR2. The CDR3 measures 13 amino acids from cysteine to phenylalanine. Only CDR3 DNA remains: 39 bases, in frame from the first base. TCRbeta CDR3 regions were amplified from genomic DNA using the immunoSEQ Assay, a bias-controlled multiplex PCR. Concerning the study's data processing: Nucleated cell counts per sample were estimated from amplification of reference gene primers within the assay. Sequence reads were collapsed and filtered to measure the absolute abundance of every unique TCRbeta CDR3 rearrangement. For each sample, productive Simpson clonality was calculated as the square root of Simpson's diversity index across productive rearrangements. TCRdb carries this immuneACCESS record with in-frame sequences only. Its versions omit some clonotypes, under half of them owing to an unresolved V gene in the studies checked, with the rest unexplained. The V and J calls and clone size come from that table; D and trimming were worked out from the DNA. The sample includes roughly 290,000 clones, with 80% to 90% observed a single time. The ten largest clones add up to around 4.5% of the sample.

The sequencing sample was made of PBMCs or T cells enriched from blood (not recorded which). This TCR came from a woman aged 25 to 39 who had recovered from COVID-19. The chain is made from TRBV7-8 and TRBJ1-5, and possibly TRBD1, on 5 matching bases. The DNA reads TGTGCCAGCAGCTTTCAGGGCGATCAGCCCCAGCATTTT. This codes for CASSFQGDQPQHF. With all but the CDR3 taken from the reference TRBV7-8 and TRBJ1-5 genes, the full variable domain is: GAGVSQSPRYKVAKRGQDVALRCDPISGHVSLFWYQQALGQGPEFLTYFQNEAQLDKSGLPSDRFFAERPEGSVSTLKIQRTQQEDSAVYLCASSFQGDQPQHFGDGTRLSIL.